This T cell receptor beta chain appears in the sequencing data of a study of cytomegalovirus exposure and HLA in healthy donors. Study information: It was reported in a later analysis that the 120 validation repertoires used the same platform as the roughly 700 first-cohort repertoires. General study results and limits: There were some public TCRs occurring in many donors, but most TCR sequences were rare. There were a few CMV-associated chains whose specificity for CMV antigens was confirmed in vitro.

The CDR3 is 16 residues long. Looked up from germline, CDR1 is KGHSH and CDR2 is LQKENI. V was cut by 0 bases and J by 4 bases, with 15 bases left in between. TCRdb's copy holds only in-frame clones and misses some; the assay was immunoSEQ multiplex PCR. The top ten clones hold roughly 1.4% of a sample with roughly 130,000 clones, 84% of them seen once. A note on this clone: Antigen specificity is unknown.

The chain has TRBV18 and TRBJ2-5; weak D call: TRBD1 (6 bases). Sequencing used PBMCs. The TCR comes from a woman aged 30 to 39 in good health and CMV-seronegative. This CDR3 reads CASSPPTLTGRETQYF. The CDR3, as DNA: TGTGCCAGCTCACCACCGACCCTTACAGGGAGAGAGACCCAGTACTTC.